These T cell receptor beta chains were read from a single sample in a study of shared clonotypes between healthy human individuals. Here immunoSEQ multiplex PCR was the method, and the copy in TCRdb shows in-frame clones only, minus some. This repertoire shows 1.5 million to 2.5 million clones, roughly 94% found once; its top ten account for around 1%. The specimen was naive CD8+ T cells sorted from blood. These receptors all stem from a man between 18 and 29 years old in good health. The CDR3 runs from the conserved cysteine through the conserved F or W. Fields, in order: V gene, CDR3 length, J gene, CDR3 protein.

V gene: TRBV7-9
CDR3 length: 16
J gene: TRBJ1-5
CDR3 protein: CASSLAGDGSNQPQHF

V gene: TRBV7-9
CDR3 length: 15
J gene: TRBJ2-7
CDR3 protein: CASSPSRDRVYEQYF

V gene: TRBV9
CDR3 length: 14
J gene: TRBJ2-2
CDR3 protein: CASAGQPNTGELFF

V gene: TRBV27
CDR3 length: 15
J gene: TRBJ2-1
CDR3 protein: CASGPSGRPYGEQFF

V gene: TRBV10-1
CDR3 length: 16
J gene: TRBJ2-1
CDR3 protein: CASSEYRQDWRDEQFF

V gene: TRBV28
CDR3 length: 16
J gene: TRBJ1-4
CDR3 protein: CVSSFWQGVTNEKLFF

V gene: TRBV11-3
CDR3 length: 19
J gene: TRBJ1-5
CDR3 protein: CASSFRQSLILNRCQPQHF

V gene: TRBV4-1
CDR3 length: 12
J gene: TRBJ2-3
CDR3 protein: CASMGAGDTQYF

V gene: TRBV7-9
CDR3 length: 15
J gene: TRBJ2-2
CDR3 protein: CASSSPRTGAGELFF

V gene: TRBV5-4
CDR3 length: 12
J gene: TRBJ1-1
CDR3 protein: CASGEVITEAFF

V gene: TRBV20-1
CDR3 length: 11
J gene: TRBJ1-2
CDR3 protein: CSVGTGNGYTF

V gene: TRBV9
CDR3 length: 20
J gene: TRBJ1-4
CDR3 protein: CASSASVGGAQTTTNEKLFF

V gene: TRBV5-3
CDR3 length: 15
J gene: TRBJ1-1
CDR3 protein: CARSLGGQGWTEAFF

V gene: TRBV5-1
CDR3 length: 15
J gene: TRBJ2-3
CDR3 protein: CASSLGQGGTDTQYF

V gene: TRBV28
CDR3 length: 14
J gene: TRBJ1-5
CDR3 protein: CASSQWGGEQPQHF

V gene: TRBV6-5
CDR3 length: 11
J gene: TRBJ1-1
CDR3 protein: CASSSGVAAFF

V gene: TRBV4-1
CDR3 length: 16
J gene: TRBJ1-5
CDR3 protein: CASSPGRQALGGPQHF

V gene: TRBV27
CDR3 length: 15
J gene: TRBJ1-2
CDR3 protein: CASSPPGQPFYGYTF

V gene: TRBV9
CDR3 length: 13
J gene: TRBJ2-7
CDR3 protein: CASSVQVGYEQYF

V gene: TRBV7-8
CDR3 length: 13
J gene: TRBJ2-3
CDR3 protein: CASSQMGTDTQYF

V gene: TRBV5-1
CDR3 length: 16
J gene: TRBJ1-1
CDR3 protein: CASSLGRGRLNTEAFF

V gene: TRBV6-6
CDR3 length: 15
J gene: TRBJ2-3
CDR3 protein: CASSYLGDRTDTQYF

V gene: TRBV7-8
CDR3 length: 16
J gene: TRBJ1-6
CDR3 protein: CASSLPRGSQESPLHF

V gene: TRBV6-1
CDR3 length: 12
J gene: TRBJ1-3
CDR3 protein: CATHFGGNTIYF

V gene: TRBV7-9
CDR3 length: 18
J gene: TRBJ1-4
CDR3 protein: CASSLQRAGRQINEKLFF

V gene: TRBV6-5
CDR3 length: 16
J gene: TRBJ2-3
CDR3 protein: CASSYNSGREGDTQYF

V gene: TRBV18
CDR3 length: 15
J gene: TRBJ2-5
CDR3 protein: CASSPPGPVQETQYF

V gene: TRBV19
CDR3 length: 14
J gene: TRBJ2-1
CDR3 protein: CASSIRERNNEQFF

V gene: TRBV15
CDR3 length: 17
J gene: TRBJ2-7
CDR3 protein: CATSGTPWGTSGTEQYF

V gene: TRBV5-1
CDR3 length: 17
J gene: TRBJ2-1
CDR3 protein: CASSLVGLAGVGNEQFF

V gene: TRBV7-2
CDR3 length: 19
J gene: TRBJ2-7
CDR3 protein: CASSSVGTSGSREPYEQYF

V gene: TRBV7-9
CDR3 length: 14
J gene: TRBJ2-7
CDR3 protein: CASSLGGGWGEQYF

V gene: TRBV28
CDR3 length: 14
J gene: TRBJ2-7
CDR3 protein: CASRSGQGRYEQYF

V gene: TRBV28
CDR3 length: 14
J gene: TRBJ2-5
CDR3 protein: CASSFREVQETQYF

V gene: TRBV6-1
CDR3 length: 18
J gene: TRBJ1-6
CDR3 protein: CASSELTASSSYNSPLHF

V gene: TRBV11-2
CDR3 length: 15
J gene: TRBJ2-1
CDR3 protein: CASSLVAGRYNEQFF

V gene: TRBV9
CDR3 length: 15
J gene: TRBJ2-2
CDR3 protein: CASSVGTSSVGELFF

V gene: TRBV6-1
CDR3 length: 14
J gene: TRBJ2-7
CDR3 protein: CASSELGTSYEQYF

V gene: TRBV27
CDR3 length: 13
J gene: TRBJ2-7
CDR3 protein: CASSTTKTYEQYF

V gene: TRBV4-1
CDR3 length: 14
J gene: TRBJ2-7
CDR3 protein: CASSEETGTYEQYF

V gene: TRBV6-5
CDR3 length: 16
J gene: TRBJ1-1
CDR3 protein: CASSFLVEHPGTEAFF

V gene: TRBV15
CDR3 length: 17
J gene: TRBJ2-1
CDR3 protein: CATSRGSGLSSYNEQFF

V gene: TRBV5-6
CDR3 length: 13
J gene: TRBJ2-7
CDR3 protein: CASSPQGNYEQYF

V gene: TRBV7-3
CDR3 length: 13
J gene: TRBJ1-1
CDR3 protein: CASSLSGYTEAFF